This T cell receptor beta chain derives from a study of blood T cell repertoires in COVID-19. The length of the CDR3 is 18 residues. CDR1 is MGHRA and CDR2 is YSYEKL in the germline V gene. The V gene lost 0 bases and the J gene lost 2 bases, with 19 bases spanning the gap. Per the original methods: Reference gene primers were amplified, and this amplification served to estimate nucleated cell counts. Some clones are missing from TCRdb's copy, which holds only in-frame ones; the method was immunoSEQ multiplex PCR. The V and J calls and clone size are taken from that table; D and trimming were inferred from the DNA. The sample lists roughly 280,000 clones, about 90% occurring once.

Sequencing was performed on peripheral blood. The chain recombines TRBV4-1 with TRBJ1-1, with D tentatively TRBD1 (5 bases). This TCR was sampled from a woman aged 50 to 65 who had recovered from COVID-19. The CDR3 sequence is CASSQDPGIRLENTEAFF. CDR3 DNA sequence: TGCGCCAGCAGCCAAGATCCAGGGATTCGTTTGGAAAACACTGAAGCTTTCTTT.